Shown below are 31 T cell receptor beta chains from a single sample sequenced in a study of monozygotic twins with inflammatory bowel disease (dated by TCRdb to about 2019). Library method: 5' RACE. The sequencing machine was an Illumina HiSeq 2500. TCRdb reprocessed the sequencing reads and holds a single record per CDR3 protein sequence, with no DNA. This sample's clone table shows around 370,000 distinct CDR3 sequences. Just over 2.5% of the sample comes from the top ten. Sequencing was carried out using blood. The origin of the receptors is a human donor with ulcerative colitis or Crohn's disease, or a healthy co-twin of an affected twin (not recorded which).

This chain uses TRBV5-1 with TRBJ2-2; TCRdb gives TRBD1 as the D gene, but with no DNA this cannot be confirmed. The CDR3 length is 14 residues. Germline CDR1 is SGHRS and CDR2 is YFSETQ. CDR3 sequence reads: CASSLNGRTGELFF.

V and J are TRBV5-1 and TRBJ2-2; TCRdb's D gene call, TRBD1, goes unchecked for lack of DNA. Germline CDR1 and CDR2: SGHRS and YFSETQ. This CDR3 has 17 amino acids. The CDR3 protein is CASSLENYRRNTGELFF.

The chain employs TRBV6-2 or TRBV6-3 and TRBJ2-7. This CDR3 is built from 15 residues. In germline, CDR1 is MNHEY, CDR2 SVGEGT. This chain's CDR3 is CASSYLDRGPYEQYF.

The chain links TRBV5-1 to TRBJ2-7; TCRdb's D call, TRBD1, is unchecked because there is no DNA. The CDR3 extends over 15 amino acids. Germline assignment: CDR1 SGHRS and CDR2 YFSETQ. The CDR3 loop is CASSAGTGVVYEQYF.

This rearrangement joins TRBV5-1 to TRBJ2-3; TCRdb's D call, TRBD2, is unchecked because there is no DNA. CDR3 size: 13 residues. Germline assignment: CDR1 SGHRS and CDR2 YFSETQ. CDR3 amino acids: CASSLAEGHTQYF.

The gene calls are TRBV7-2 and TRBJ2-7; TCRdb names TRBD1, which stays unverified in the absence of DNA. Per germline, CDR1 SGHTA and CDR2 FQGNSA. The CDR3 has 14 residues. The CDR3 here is CASSPRTGVNEQYF. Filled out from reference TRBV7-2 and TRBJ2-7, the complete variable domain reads GAGVSQSPSNKVTEKGKDVELRCDPISGHTALYWYRQSLGQGLEFLIYFQGNSAPDKSGLPSDRFSAERTGGSVSTLTIQRTQQEDSAVYLCASSPRTGVNEQYFGPGTRLTVT.

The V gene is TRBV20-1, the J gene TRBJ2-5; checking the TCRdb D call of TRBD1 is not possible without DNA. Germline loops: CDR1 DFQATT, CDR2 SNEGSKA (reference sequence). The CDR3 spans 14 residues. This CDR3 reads CSARDARGPETQYF.

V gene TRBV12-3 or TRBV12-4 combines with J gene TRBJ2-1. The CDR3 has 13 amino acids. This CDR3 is CASSSIKYIEQFF.

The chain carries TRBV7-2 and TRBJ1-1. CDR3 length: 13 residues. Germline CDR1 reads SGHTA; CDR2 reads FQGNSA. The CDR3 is CASSLATDATPFF.

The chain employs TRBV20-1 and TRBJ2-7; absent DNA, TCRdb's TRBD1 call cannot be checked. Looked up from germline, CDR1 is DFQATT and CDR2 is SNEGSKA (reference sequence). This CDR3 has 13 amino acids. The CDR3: CSATGPISYEQYF.

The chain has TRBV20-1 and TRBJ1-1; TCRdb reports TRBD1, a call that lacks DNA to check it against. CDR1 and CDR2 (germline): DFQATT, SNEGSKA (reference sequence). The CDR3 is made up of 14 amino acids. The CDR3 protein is CSARGGGLNTEAFF.

The CDR3 sequence: CASRGQTNEKLFF. This sequence joins TRBV27 and TRBJ1-4; TCRdb reports TRBD1, a call that lacks DNA to check it against. The germline CDR1 and CDR2 sequences are MNHEY and SMNVEV (reference sequence). This CDR3 contains 13 residues.

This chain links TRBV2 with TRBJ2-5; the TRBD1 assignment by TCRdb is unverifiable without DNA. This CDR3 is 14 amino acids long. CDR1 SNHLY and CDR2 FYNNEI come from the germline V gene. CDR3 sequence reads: CASMDWGYQETQYF.

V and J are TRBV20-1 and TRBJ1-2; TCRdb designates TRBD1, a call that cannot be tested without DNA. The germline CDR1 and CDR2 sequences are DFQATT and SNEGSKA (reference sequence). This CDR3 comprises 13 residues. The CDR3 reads CSASVTGTYGYTF.

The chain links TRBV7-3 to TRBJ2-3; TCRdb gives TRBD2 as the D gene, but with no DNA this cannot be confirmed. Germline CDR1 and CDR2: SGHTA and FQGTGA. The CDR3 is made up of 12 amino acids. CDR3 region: CATTPPTDTQYF.

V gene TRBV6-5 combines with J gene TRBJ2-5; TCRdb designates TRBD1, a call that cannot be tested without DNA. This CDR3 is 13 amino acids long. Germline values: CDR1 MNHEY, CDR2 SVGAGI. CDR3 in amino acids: CASSHGAQETQYF.

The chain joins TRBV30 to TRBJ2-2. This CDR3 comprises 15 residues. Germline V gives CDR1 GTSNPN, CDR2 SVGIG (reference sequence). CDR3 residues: CAWSVAVTNTGELFF.

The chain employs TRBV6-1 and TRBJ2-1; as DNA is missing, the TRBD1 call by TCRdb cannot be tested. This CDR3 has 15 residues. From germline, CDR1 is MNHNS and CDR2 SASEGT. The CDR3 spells CASRTGGSGYNEQFF.

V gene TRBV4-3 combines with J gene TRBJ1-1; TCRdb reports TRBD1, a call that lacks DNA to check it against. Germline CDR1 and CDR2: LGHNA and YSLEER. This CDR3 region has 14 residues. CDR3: CASSQEGGSTEAFF.

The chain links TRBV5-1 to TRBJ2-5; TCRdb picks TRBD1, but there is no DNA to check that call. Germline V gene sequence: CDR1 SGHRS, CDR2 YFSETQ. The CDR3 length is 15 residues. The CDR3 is CASSFGGGLGETQYF.

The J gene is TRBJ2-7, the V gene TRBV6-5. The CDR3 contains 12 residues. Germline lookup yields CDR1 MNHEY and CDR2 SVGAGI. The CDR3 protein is CASSPTPFEQYF.

CDR3 protein: CASSMGLAGTTDTQYF. The chain couples TRBV12-3 or TRBV12-4 to TRBJ2-3; no DNA is available, so the TRBD2 call from TCRdb remains unchecked. This CDR3 has 16 amino acids.

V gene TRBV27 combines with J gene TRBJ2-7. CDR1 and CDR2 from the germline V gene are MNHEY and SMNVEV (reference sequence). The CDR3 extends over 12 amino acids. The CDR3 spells CASSSSLREQYF.

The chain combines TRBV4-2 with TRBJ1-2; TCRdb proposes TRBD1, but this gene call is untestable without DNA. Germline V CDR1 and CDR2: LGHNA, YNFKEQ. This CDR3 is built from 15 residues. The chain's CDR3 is CASSQVGDRYYGYTF.

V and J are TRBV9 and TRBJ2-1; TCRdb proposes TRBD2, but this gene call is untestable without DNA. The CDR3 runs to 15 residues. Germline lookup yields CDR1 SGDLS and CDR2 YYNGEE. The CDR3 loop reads CASSSGTSNYNEQFF.

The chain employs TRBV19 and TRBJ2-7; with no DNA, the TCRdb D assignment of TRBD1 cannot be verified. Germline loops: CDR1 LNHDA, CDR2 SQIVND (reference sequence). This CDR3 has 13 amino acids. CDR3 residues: CASSMGRRDEQYF.

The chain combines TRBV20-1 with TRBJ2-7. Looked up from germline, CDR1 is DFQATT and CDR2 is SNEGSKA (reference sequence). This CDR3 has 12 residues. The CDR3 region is CSADKTFYEQYF.

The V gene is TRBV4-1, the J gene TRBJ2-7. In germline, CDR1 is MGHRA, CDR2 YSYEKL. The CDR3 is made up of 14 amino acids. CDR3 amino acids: CASSQASDSNEQYF.

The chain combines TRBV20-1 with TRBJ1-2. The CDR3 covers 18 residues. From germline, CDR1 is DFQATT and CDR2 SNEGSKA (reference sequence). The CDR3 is CSASERAGSGQRYYGYTF.

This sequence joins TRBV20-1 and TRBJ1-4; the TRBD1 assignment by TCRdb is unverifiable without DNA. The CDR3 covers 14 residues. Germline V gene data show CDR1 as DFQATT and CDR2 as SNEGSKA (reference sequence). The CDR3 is CSAGQGVRDEKLFF.

The CDR3 is CASGLGTSGGHEQYF. The chain carries TRBV12-5 and TRBJ2-7; lacking DNA, the TRBD1 call made by TCRdb goes unchecked. Germline loops: CDR1 LGHNT, CDR2 FRNRAP. This CDR3 has 15 residues. The complete variable domain, with remaining parts taken from reference TRBV12-5 and TRBJ2-7, reads DARVTQTPRHKVTEMGQEVTMRCQPILGHNTVFWYRQTMMQGLELLAYFRNRAPLDDSGMPKDRFSAEMPDATLATLKIQPSEPRDSAVYFCASGLGTSGGHEQYFGPGTRLTVT.